This T cell receptor beta chain was retrieved from a study of shared clonotypes between healthy human individuals. The data were produced by immunoSEQ multiplex PCR, yet TCRdb's version contains in-frame clones alone and is incomplete. Counted here are some 2 million clones, around 96% occurring once; the ten biggest clones make up about 1.1%. Positively selected for CCR7, the CD45RO-negative cells used as naive CD8 cells excluded terminally differentiated effector memory CD45RA+ cells. Germline V gene sequence: CDR1 PRHDT, CDR2 FYEKMQ (reference sequence). The V gene lost 2 bases and the J gene lost 5 bases, with 24 bases spanning the gap. The CDR3 runs to 18 residues.

The specimen sequenced was naive CD8+ T cells sorted from blood. This chain joins TRBV13 and TRBJ2-5; D is perhaps TRBD1 or TRBD2 (5 bases each). The receptor was isolated from a young man in good health. CDR3 DNA sequence: TGTGCCAGCAGCTTAAAAACCTCCGCGGGTAGGGGATGGGAGACCCAGTACTTC. Protein: CASSLKTSAGRGWETQYF. Looking up the rest from reference TRBV13 and TRBJ2-5 gives the full variable domain: AAGVIQSPRHLIKEKRETATLKCYPIPRHDTVYWYQQGPGQDPQFLISFYEKMQSDKGSIPDRFSAQQFSDYHSELNMSSLELGDSALYFCASSLKTSAGRGWETQYFGPGTRLLVL.